The 30 T cell receptor beta chains below all came from one sample that was sequenced in a study of T cells after posttransplantation cyclophosphamide (dated by TCRdb to 2015 to 2016). Libraries were prepared through the immunoSEQ multiplex PCR assay. TCRdb took over this immuneACCESS table, retaining in-frame rearrangements with V and J assigned. Such tables are incomplete; in checked studies, under half of the missing clones stem from an unresolved V gene, and the remainder is unexplained. The sample records around 30,000 clones, 86% of which are singletons. The biggest ten clones account for around 3.5% of the sample. The sample was PBMCs. These receptors came from a man aged 50 to 59.

The chain uses TRBV28 and TRBJ1-4; D perhaps matches TRBD1 (6 bases). V lost 10 bases, J lost 7 bases, and 16 bases lay in between. This CDR3 has 13 amino acids. The germline V gene has CDR1 MDHEN and CDR2 SYDVKM. The CDR3 DNA sequence: TGTGCCAACAAAGACAGGTCGAGTGAAAAACTGTTTTTT. It is translated as CANKDRSSEKLFF.

V and J are TRBV9 and TRBJ1-1, with a weak D call TRBD1 (6 bases). CDR1 and CDR2 (germline): SGDLS, YYNGEE. Trimming cost V 3 bases and J 2 bases, with 17 bases left between them. The CDR3 totals 16 residues. The CDR3 sequence: CASSASARTDNTEAFF. In DNA form, the CDR3 reads TGTGCCAGCAGCGCATCCGCGCGGACAGATAACACTGAAGCTTTCTTT.

The V call is TRBV7-2, the J call TRBJ1-1, with TRBD1 matching 7 bases. V shed 5 bases and J 1 base; nucleotides not matched to a gene: 7. The germline V gene encodes CDR1 SGHTA and CDR2 FQGNSA. The CDR3 runs to 15 residues. DNA of the CDR3: TGTGCCAGCAGCCTAATGACAGGGTCGAACACTGAAGCTTTCTTT. Translation: CASSLMTGSNTEAFF.

In its sample, this clone was seen once. The chain is built from TRBV7-8 and TRBJ1-1, with a weak D call TRBD1 (5 bases). Between the trimmed V and J ends, which lost 1 base and 11 bases, there was a span of 17 bases. The CDR3 is 14 residues long. Per germline, CDR1 SGHVS and CDR2 FQNEAQ. The CDR3 region is CASSLVRVRGAAFF. Here the CDR3 DNA reads TGTGCCAGCAGCTTAGTACGGGTCCGCGGGGCTGCTTTCTTT.

The chain combines TRBV10-3 with TRBJ1-5; D is possibly TRBD1 (6 bases). The germline V gene encodes CDR1 ENHRY and CDR2 SYGVKD. The V and J ends lost 0 bases and 6 bases respectively, with 9 bases between them. The CDR3 loop spans 14 amino acids. The CDR3 DNA is TGTGCCATCAGTGAGTCGCCAGGGGCTCAGCCCCAGCATTTT. Translated, it gives CAISESPGAQPQHF.

This clone came up once. This chain links TRBV19 with TRBJ1-2; perhaps TRBD1 as D (6 bases). Deletions cut 7 bases from V and 6 bases from J, with 18 bases between. This CDR3 has 14 residues. The V gene's germline CDR1 is LNHDA and CDR2 SQIVND (reference sequence). CDR3 nucleotide sequence: TGTGCCAGTACCCCAAGGGCAGGGGTAAATGGCTACACCTTC. It specifies CASTPRAGVNGYTF. The full variable domain, in which reference TRBV19 and TRBJ1-2 provide the parts outside the CDR3, is DGGITQSPKYLFRKEGQNVTLSCEQNLNHDAMYWYRQDPGQGLRLIYYSQIVNDFQKGDIAEGYSVSREKKESFPLTVTSAQKNPTAFYLCASTPRAGVNGYTFGSGTRLTVV.

The J gene is TRBJ2-7, the V gene TRBV15; possibly TRBD1 for D (6 bases). The CDR3 consists of 18 residues. Germline assignment: CDR1 LNHNV and CDR2 YYDKDF (reference sequence). The germline V and J ends were trimmed by 0 bases and 3 bases, with 21 bases remaining between them. The CDR3 loop is CATSRDREELQGDYEQYF. The DNA of the CDR3 is TGTGCCACCAGCAGAGATCGGGAAGAATTACAGGGAGACTACGAGCAGTACTTC.

The chain joins TRBV5-1 to TRBJ2-3; 11 nucleotides line up with TRBD2. V gave up 4 bases and J gave up 0 bases; unmatched junction bases: 10. The germline CDR1 and CDR2 sequences are SGHRS and YFSETQ. The CDR3 is 18 residues long. The CDR3 region has the DNA TGCGCCAGCAGCGCGGGGACTAGCGGCCGCCCTAGCACAGATACGCAGTATTTT. This encodes CASSAGTSGRPSTDTQYF. Full variable domain (missing parts from reference TRBV5-1 and TRBJ2-3): KAGVTQTPRYLIKTRGQQVTLSCSPISGHRSVSWYQQTPGQGLQFLFEYFSETQRNKGNFPGRFSGRQFSNSRSEMNVSTLELGDSALYLCASSAGTSGRPSTDTQYFGPGTRLTVL.

CDR3 nucleotide sequence: TGTGCCAGCAGCTTAGCGCCGGGGGCAGGGGGTAACACCGGGGAGCTGTTTTTT. Protein sequence: CASSLAPGAGGNTGELFF. The chain uses TRBV7-9 and TRBJ2-2; tentative D call: TRBD1 (7 bases). Germline CDR1 and CDR2: SEHNR and FQNEAQ (reference sequence). The CDR3 is made up of 18 amino acids. The V gene lost 0 bases and the J gene lost 2 bases, with 16 bases spanning the gap. Full variable domain (missing parts from reference TRBV7-9 and TRBJ2-2): DTGVSQNPRHKITKRGQNVTFRCDPISEHNRLYWYRQTLGQGPEFLTYFQNEAQLEKSRLLSDRFSAERPKGSFSTLEIQRTEQGDSAMYLCASSLAPGAGGNTGELFFGEGSRLTVL.

This clone appeared a single time. The gene calls are TRBV28 and TRBJ1-4; D is ambiguous. The ends were cut back, 5 bases at V and 8 bases at J, with 15 bases in the middle. CDR3 length: 14 amino acids. From germline, CDR1 is MDHEN and CDR2 SYDVKM. The CDR3: CASSPGSFPEKLFF. The CDR3, as DNA: TGTGCCAGCAGTCCCGGGTCATTCCCCGAAAAACTGTTTTTT.

V gene TRBV11-1 combines with J gene TRBJ2-3, with 9 bases identical to TRBD2. The V gene's germline CDR1 is SGHAT and CDR2 FQDESV (reference sequence). J lost 1 base, V lost 2 bases, and 1 base had no gene match. The CDR3 has 15 amino acids. CDR3 protein: CASSLRGRGTDTQYF. CDR3 coding DNA: TGTGCCAGCAGCTTACGCGGGAGGGGCACAGATACGCAGTATTTT.

The rearrangement joins TRBV4-1 to TRBJ1-5; tentatively, D is TRBD1 (5 bases). V gave up 4 bases and J gave up 0 bases, with 16 bases separating them. This CDR3 is 17 amino acids long. CDR1 is MGHRA, CDR2 YSYEKL, per germline. The CDR3 reads CASSRTGGIDSNQPQHF. CDR3 DNA sequence: TGCGCCAGCAGCCGGACGGGGGGGATAGATAGCAATCAGCCCCAGCATTTT.

Concerning this clone itself: At one of its ends the junction is not consistent with the germline gene, which may arise from a read error. V usage is TRBV14 and J usage is TRBJ1-2; D unresolved. From germline, CDR1 is SGHDN and CDR2 FVKESK. This CDR3 contains 13 residues. The CDR3 DNA sequence: TGTGCCGGCAGCCCAGCAAAGCGCTATGGCTACACCTTC. Encoded protein: CAGSPAKRYGYTF. The whole variable domain, filled in from reference TRBV14 and TRBJ1-2, reads EAGVTQFPSHSVIEKGQTVTLRCDPISGHDNLYWYRRVMGKEIKFLLHFVKESKQDESGMPNNRFLAERTGGTYSTLKVQPAELEDSGVYFCAGSPAKRYGYTFGSGTRLTVV.

This chain joins TRBV28 and TRBJ2-1, with a tentative D call TRBD2 (6 bases). The CDR3 covers 20 residues. Trimming left V 1 base short and J 4 bases short, with 26 bases between. In germline, CDR1 is MDHEN, CDR2 SYDVKM. CDR3 residues: CASSLFRSSPSSAGYNEQFF. As DNA, the CDR3 is TGTGCCAGCAGTTTATTCCGTTCCTCTCCATCTAGCGCCGGGTACAATGAGCAGTTCTTC. Variable domain in full (rest from reference TRBV28 and TRBJ2-1): DVKVTQSSRYLVKRTGEKVFLECVQDMDHENMFWYRQDPGLGLRLIYFSYDVKMKEKGDIPEGYSVSREKKERFSLILESASTNQTSMYLCASSLFRSSPSSAGYNEQFFGPGTRLTVL.

The V and J genes are TRBV11-3 and TRBJ1-6; D unresolved. The CDR3 contains 17 residues. The ends were cut back, 2 bases at V and 5 bases at J, with 16 bases in the middle. Germline lookup yields CDR1 SGHNT and CDR2 YENEEA. For the CDR3, the DNA is TGTGCCAGCAGCTTAATCCGCGCCTCCGGGAATAATTCACCCCTCCACTTT. Protein sequence: CASSLIRASGNNSPLHF.

The J gene is TRBJ2-1, the V gene TRBV28; D possibly corresponds to TRBD2 (5 bases). CDR1 and CDR2 from the germline V gene are MDHEN and SYDVKM. The CDR3 loop spans 19 amino acids. Trimming removed 3 bases at V and 0 bases at J, with 21 bases between. The chain's CDR3 is CASSFSYAGWGSSYNEQFF. The CDR3 DNA reads TGTGCCAGCAGTTTCTCTTATGCGGGTTGGGGAAGCTCCTACAATGAGCAGTTCTTC.

The V call is TRBV7-9, the J call TRBJ1-2; 9 nucleotides match TRBD1. The ends lost 5 bases at V and 7 bases at J; junction bases unmatched: 8. The CDR3 length is 14 residues. Germline-derived CDR1 and CDR2 are SEHNR and FQNEAQ (reference sequence). CDR3 DNA: TGTGCCAGCAGCAAGCAGACAGGGGGGTCTGGCTACACCTTC. Encoded protein: CASSKQTGGSGYTF.

The chain carries TRBV7-8 and TRBJ2-7; TRBD1 is a possible D gene (8 bases). This CDR3 contains 16 residues. V was shortened by 4 bases and J by 2 bases, with 18 bases between the two germline ends. Germline loops: CDR1 SGHVS, CDR2 FQNEAQ. The CDR3 DNA reads TGTGCCAGCAGCTCTAGCGCGGGGGACAGGACCTACGAGCAGTACTTC. Translated, it gives CASSSSAGDRTYEQYF. Together with reference TRBV7-8 and TRBJ2-7, the CDR3 gives the full variable domain: GAGVSQSPRYKVAKRGQDVALRCDPISGHVSLFWYQQALGQGPEFLTYFQNEAQLDKSGLPSDRFFAERPEGSVSTLKIQRTQQEDSAVYLCASSSSAGDRTYEQYFGPGTRLTVT.

V is TRBV4-1 and J is TRBJ1-4, with D perhaps TRBD1 (6 bases). From germline, CDR1 is MGHRA and CDR2 YSYEKL. V shed 6 bases and J shed 6 bases, with 11 bases lying between them. The CDR3 consists of 13 residues. CDR3 nucleotides: TGCGCCAGCAGTCTTACAGGGTATGAAAAACTGTTTTTT. Its translation is CASSLTGYEKLFF.

The genes are TRBV10-3 and TRBJ1-4; D is undetermined. Germline V gene data show CDR1 as ENHRY and CDR2 as SYGVKD. V dropped 0 bases and J dropped 7 bases, with 18 bases sitting between them. CDR3 length: 17 amino acids. The CDR3 loop reads CAISESRLRQSSEKLFF. The CDR3, as DNA: TGTGCCATCAGTGAGTCCCGATTGAGGCAGTCGAGTGAAAAACTGTTTTTT.

V and J are TRBV10-1 and TRBJ2-2; a possible D gene is TRBD2 (6 bases). The ends were cut back, 10 bases at V and 0 bases at J, with 12 bases in the middle. This CDR3 contains 14 residues. CDR1 and CDR2 (germline): WNHNN, SYGVQD (reference sequence). In DNA, the CDR3 is TGCGCCACAAGAGGGACTCCGAACACCGGGGAGCTGTTTTTT. This translates into CATRGTPNTGELFF.

This chain joins TRBV11-3 and TRBJ1-4; D uncertain. Trimming removed 5 bases from V and 0 bases from J, with 13 bases in between. From germline, CDR1 is SGHNT and CDR2 YENEEA. This CDR3 has 16 residues. The CDR3 DNA follows: TGTGCCAGCAGCGCGACGGGATTTGCAACTAATGAAAAACTGTTTTTT. This gives the protein CASSATGFATNEKLFF.

The genes are TRBV4-3 and TRBJ2-1; 7 nucleotides match TRBD2. Germline CDR1 reads LGHNA; CDR2 reads YSLEER. The CDR3 has 17 amino acids. Losses at the gene ends were 3 bases for V and 6 bases for J; bases not matched to a gene: 14. In nucleotides, the CDR3 is TGCGCCAGCAGCCAGGGGGGAGGGAGTTGGGAAATCAATGAGCAGTTCTTC. It translates to CASSQGGGSWEINEQFF.

V and J are TRBV5-1 and TRBJ1-6; 7 bases are a match to TRBD1. The CDR3 runs to 14 residues. The V gene end was trimmed by 4 bases and the J gene end by 9 bases; junction bases not matched to a gene: 7. Germline loops: CDR1 SGHRS, CDR2 YFSETQ. In DNA, the CDR3 is TGCGCCAGCAGCATGCTCGACAGGGCTTCACCCCTCCACTTT. This codes for CASSMLDRASPLHF.

This chain connects TRBV20-1 to TRBJ1-1, with D tentatively TRBD1 (5 bases). Germline V lookup: CDR1 DFQATT, CDR2 SNEGSKA (reference sequence). This CDR3 region has 11 residues. The CDR3 sequence is CRGEADTEAFF. In DNA form, the CDR3 reads TGCAGGGGGGAGGCGGACACTGAAGCTTTCTTT.

This clone has just one count. The chain links TRBV4-2 to TRBJ1-3; weak D call: TRBD1 (6 bases). Per the germline V gene, CDR1 is LGHNA and CDR2 is YNFKEQ. The CDR3 is 15 amino acids. Trimming took off 4 bases at V and 0 bases at J, with 10 bases between the two ends. The DNA for the CDR3 is TGTGCCAGCAGCCCGGGCAGGGGCTCTGGAAACACCATATATTTT. Translated: CASSPGRGSGNTIYF.

The chain has TRBV11-2 and TRBJ1-2, with D perhaps TRBD1 (6 bases). The CDR3 is made up of 13 amino acids. With 4 bases removed from V and 4 bases from J, the gap between germline ends came to 10 bases. From germline, CDR1 is SGHAT and CDR2 FQNNGV. The CDR3 region has the DNA TGTGCCAGCAGCTGGGGAGGGGGCTATGGCTACACCTTC. Its translation is CASSWGGGYGYTF.

V gene TRBV11-3 combines with J gene TRBJ1-1, with D possibly matching TRBD1 (6 bases). The CDR3 runs to 14 residues. CDR1 and CDR2 from the germline V gene are SGHNT and YENEEA. V dropped 3 bases and J dropped 4 bases, with 12 bases sitting between them. CDR3 sequence reads: CASSFQGIGTEAFF. DNA of the CDR3: TGTGCCAGCAGCTTCCAGGGGATTGGCACTGAAGCTTTCTTT.

This chain uses TRBV9 with TRBJ2-5, with 7 bases lining up with TRBD1. Germline-derived CDR1 and CDR2 are SGDLS and YYNGEE. J gave up 2 bases and V 3 bases, and 7 bases lay outside the gene matches. There are 15 residues in the CDR3. The chain's CDR3 is CASSATGRTQETQYF. CDR3 DNA sequence: TGTGCCAGCAGCGCGACAGGGCGGACTCAAGAGACCCAGTACTTC. The whole variable domain, remainder taken from reference TRBV9 and TRBJ2-5, is DSGVTQTPKHLITATGQRVTLRCSPRSGDLSVYWYQQSLDQGLQFLIQYYNGEERAKGNILERFSAQQFPDLHSELNLSSLELGDSALYFCASSATGRTQETQYFGPGTRLLVL.

This chain links TRBV19 with TRBJ1-6, with 7 bases matching TRBD1. In germline, CDR1 is LNHDA, CDR2 SQIVND (reference sequence). V trimming: 6 bases; J trimming: 5 bases; junction bases outside the gene matches: 4. This CDR3 spans 14 amino acids. As DNA, the CDR3 is TGTGCCAGTAGGACAGGGTGGGATAATTCACCCCTCCACTTT. Amino acids: CASRTGWDNSPLHF.